This TCR beta chain was retrieved from a study of T cells after yellow fever vaccination. TCRdb used MiXCR to reprocess the 5' RACE reads, holding one entry per CDR3 protein. The table records about 45,000 distinct CDR3 sequences, 5% to 7% of them present only once. The CDR3 runs 14 residues. Trimming shortened V by 2 bases and J by 1 base, and 11 bases separated the two germline ends. Germline lookup yields CDR1 DFQATT and CDR2 SNEGSKA (reference sequence). This clonotype was counted many times. The TCR comes from a man between 25 and 39 years old who received the YFV17D yellow fever vaccine. Specimen: PBMCs, either bulk or a sorted T-cell subset (CD4+, CD8+, memory, or dextramer-sorted; not recorded which), collected 45 days after the yellow fever booster vaccination. J is TRBJ2-5 and V is TRBV20-1; weak D call: TRBD1 (6 bases). The CDR3 spells CSARTGQAQETQYF. In DNA form, the CDR3 reads TGCAGTGCTAGAACAGGGCAGGCCCAAGAGACCCAGTACTTC.